The present TCR beta chain was sequenced within a study of T-cell reconstitution after alpha-beta-depleted transplantation in children (dated by TCRdb to about 2016). About the study as a whole: Using TCR repertoire profiling, the study quantitatively followed how T-cell immune reconstitution unfolded in children after TCRalphabeta/CD19-depleted allogeneic hematopoietic cell transplantation.

Here is what the overall study found, with its caveats: In some patients, the high TCRbeta diversity seen at day 60 was put down to recipient T cells and intrathymic progenitors that had survived conditioning. About two months after transplant, the apparently early recovery of alphabetaT-cell counts reportedly depended on just several hundred clones that had expanded rapidly and came from non-depleted graft cells. Over subsequent months, a decline in hyperexpanded clone frequencies was noted, and after one year, T-cell counts and TCRbeta diversity were mostly ascribed to newly produced T cells.

Library preparation employed PCR. Sequenced using an Illumina HiSeq 2500. TCR libraries were prepared with molecular barcoding, using unique molecular identifiers to normalize TCRbeta repertoire quantification. TCRdb applied fastp at Q25 and MiXCR to the public reads, then kept only in-frame beta chains. One record per CDR3 amino acid sequence lists the most common genes and DNA. This sample comprises 600,000 to 800,000 distinct CDR3 sequences, roughly 14% of them detected only once. 0.79% of the sample comes from the top ten. The label giving this sample's treatment or condition can be read as: allogeneic hematopoietic cell transplantation with graft depleted of TCRalphabeta T cells and CD19 B cells. TCRalphabeta/CD19-depleted allogeneic hematopoietic cell grafts were given to the transplant recipients, all of whom were children. Deletion took 2 bases off V and 5 bases off J, with a span of 18 bases between the germline ends. CDR1 and CDR2 are read off the germline V gene (reference sequence) as DFQATT and SNEGSKA. From cysteine to phenylalanine, the CDR3 is 16 amino acids long. The entry retains the CDR3 DNA only, 48 bases that are in frame from base 1.

At least ten counts were recorded for this clonotype. Its antigen remains unidentified. No much larger clone is present one base from it, and per-base qualities are unavailable. The source of this sequence is a girl aged 2 to 9 with congenital amegakaryocytic thrombocytopenia, due to receive a stem cell transplant. The chain joins TRBV20-1 to TRBJ2-2; 7 matching bases give a weak D call of TRBD2. The sequenced sample was PBMCs, obtained before TCRalphabeta/CD19-depleted stem cell transplant. The CDR3 loop reads CSARPLQGGHTGELFF. The sequenced DNA: TGCAGTGCTAGACCTCTACAGGGAGGGCATACCGGGGAGCTGTTTTTT.